The next 4 T cell receptor beta chains were all read from a single sample in a study of blood T cell repertoires in COVID-19. Some clones are missing from TCRdb's copy, which holds only in-frame ones; the method was immunoSEQ multiplex PCR. The table records 39,000 or so clones, approximately 81% of them present only once. The source material was peripheral blood. The receptors stem from a man between 60 and 70 years old in a cohort sampled during active COVID-19.

This clone turned up a few times. The rearrangement uses TRBV28 and TRBJ2-7; a weak D match, TRBD1 (5 bases). The CDR3 runs 13 residues. Germline assignment: CDR1 MDHEN and CDR2 SYDVKM. V was trimmed by 6 bases and J by 9 bases, leaving 18 bases between them. The CDR3 region has the DNA TGTGCCAGCAGCACCCTCCAGACAGCAGGGCAGTACTTC. This encodes CASSTLQTAGQYF. The full variable domain, rest sourced from reference TRBV28 and TRBJ2-7, is DVKVTQSSRYLVKRTGEKVFLECVQDMDHENMFWYRQDPGLGLRLIYFSYDVKMKEKGDIPEGYSVSREKKERFSLILESASTNQTSMYLCASSTLQTAGQYFGPGTRLTVT.

The chain links TRBV28 to TRBJ1-6, with a possible D match to TRBD1 (5 bases). V dropped 1 base and J dropped 7 bases, with 23 bases sitting between them. Germline V CDR1 and CDR2: MDHEN, SYDVKM. The CDR3 is made up of 19 amino acids. The CDR3 DNA is TGTGCCAGCAGTTTATTTGGGGCTCCCCAGGTAGTTGAGAATTCACCCCTCCACTTT. Its protein is CASSLFGAPQVVENSPLHF.

The rearrangement joins TRBV7-2 to TRBJ1-1, with 8 bases aligning to TRBD1. The germline CDR1 and CDR2 sequences are SGHTA and FQGNSA. The CDR3 covers 14 residues. V shed 3 bases and J 6 bases; nucleotides not matched to a gene: 6. The chain's CDR3 is CASSFLDREPEAFF. In DNA, the CDR3 is TGTGCCAGCAGCTTTTTGGACAGGGAACCTGAAGCTTTCTTT.

The V and J genes are TRBV7-7 and TRBJ2-7, with D perhaps matching TRBD2 (6 bases). V lost 5 bases to trimming and J lost 3 bases, with 17 bases between them. The CDR3 totals 15 residues. Germline-derived CDR1 and CDR2 are SSHAT and FNYEAQ (reference sequence). The CDR3 protein is CASSERAGILYEQYF. The DNA for the CDR3 is TGTGCCAGCAGCGAAAGGGCGGGGATACTCTACGAGCAGTACTTC.